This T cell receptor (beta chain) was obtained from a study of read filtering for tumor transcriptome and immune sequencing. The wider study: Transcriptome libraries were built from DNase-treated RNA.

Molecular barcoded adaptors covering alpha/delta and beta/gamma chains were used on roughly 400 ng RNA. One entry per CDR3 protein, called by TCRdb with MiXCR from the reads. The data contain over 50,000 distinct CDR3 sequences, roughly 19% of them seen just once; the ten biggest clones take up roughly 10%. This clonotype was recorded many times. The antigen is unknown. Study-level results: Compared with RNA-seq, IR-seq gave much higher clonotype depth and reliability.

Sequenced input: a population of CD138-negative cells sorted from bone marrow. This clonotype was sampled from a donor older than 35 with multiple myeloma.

The CDR3 region has the DNA TGCAGTGCTAGAGTCCGTACTAGCGGGAGGTCCTACAATGAGCAGTTCTTC. It yields the protein CSARVRTSGRSYNEQFF. V usage is TRBV20-1 and J usage is TRBJ2-1; 12 positions agree with TRBD2. The CDR3 runs 17 residues. Germline CDR1 and CDR2: DFQATT and SNEGSKA (reference sequence). V dropped 1 base and J dropped 1; count of bases not matched to a gene: 5.